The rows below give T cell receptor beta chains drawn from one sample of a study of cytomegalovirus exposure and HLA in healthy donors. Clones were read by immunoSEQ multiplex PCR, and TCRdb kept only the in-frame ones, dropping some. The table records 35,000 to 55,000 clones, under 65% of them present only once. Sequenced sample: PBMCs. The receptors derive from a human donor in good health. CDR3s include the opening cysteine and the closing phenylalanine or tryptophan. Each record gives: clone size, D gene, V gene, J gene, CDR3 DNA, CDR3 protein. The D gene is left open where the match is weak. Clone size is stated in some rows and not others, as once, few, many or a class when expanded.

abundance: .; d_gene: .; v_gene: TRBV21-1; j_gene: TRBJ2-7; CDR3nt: TGTGCCAGCAGCCTATACGAGCAGTACTTC; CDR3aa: CASSLYEQYF
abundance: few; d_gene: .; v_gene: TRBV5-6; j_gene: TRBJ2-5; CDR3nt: TGTGCCAGCAGCTCTACAGGGATTGAGACCCAGTACTTC; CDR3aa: CASSSTGIETQYF
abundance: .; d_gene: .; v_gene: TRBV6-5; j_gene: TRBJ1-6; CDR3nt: TGTGCCAGCAGTTACACCGACCACGAGGGCCTCCACTTT; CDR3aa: CASSYTDHEGLHF
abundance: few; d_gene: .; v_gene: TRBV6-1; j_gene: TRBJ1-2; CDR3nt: TGTGCCAGCAGTTCCACAGCTTCGTATGGCTACACCTTC; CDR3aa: CASSSTASYGYTF
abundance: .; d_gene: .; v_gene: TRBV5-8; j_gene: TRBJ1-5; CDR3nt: TGTGCCAGCAGCTTGTTCGGGGGTAATCAGCCCCAGCATTTT; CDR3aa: CASSLFGGNQPQHF
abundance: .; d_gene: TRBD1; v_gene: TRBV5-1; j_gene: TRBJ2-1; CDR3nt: TGCGCCAGCGGACAGGTGAGCTCCTACAATGAGCAGTTCTTC; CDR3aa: CASGQVSSYNEQFF
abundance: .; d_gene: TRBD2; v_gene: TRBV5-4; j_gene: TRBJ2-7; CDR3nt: TGTGCCAGCAGCTTGGGGGCGGGGGGGCCTTTCGAGCAGTACTTC; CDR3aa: CASSLGAGGPFEQYF
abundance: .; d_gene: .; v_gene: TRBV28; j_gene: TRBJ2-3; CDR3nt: TGTGCCAGCAGTTTGGCGGCAGCCGATACGCAGTATTTT; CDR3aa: CASSLAAADTQYF
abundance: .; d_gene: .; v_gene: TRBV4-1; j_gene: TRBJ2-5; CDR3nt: TGCGCCAGCAGCCAAGAGTACAGTGAGACCCAGTACTTC; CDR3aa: CASSQEYSETQYF
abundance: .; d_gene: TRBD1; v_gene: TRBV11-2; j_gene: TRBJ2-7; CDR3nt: TGTGCCAGCAGCCTCCAGGGGGAATACGAGCAGTACTTC; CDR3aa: CASSLQGEYEQYF
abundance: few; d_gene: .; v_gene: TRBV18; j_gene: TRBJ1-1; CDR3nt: TGTGCCAGCTCACCCCCCTTGGAGAGCACTGAAGCTTTCTTT; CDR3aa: CASSPPLESTEAFF
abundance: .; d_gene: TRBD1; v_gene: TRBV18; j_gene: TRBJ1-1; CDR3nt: TGTGCCAGCTCACCACCACAGGGGGCGAATACTGAAGCTTTCTTT; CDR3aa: CASSPPQGANTEAFF
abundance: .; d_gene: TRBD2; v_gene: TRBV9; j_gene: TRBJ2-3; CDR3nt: TGTGCCAGCAGCGTAGTAGGGACTAGCCCAGATACGCAGTATTTT; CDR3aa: CASSVVGTSPDTQYF
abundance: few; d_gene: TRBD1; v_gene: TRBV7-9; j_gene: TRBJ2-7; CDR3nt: TGTGCCAGCAGCAAGGACAGGGAAGCGATTTACGAGCAGTACTTC; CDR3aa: CASSKDREAIYEQYF
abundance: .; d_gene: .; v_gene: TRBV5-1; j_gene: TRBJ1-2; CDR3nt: TGCGCCAGCAGCTTTTCAGATTATGGCTACACCTTC; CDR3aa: CASSFSDYGYTF
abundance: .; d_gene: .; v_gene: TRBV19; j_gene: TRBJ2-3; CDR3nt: TGTGCCAGTAGTGACCGGGGCACAGATACGCAGTATTTT; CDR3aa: CASSDRGTDTQYF